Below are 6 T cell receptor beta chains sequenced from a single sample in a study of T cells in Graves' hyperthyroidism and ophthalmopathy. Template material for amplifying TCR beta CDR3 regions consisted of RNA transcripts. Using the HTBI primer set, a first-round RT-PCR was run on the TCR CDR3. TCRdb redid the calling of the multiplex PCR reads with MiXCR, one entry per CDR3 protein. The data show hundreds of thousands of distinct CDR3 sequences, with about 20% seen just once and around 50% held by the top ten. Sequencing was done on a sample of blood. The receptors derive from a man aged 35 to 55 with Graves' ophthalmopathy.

CDR3 in DNA: TGTGCCAGCAGGACTCACAGGGGGCAAAAATATGGCTACACCTTC. Its translation is CASRTHRGQKYGYTF. The chain is built from TRBV28 and TRBJ1-2, with TRBD1 identical over 9 bases. Germline V lookup: CDR1 MDHEN, CDR2 SYDVKM. The V segment lost 6 bases and the J segment 5 bases; nucleotides outside the gene matches: 10. This CDR3 region has 15 residues.

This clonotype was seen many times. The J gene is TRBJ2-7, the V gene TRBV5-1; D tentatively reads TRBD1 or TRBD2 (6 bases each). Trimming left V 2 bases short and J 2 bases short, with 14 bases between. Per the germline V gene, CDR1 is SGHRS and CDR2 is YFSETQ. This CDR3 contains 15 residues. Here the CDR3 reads CASSLNPGAAYEQYF. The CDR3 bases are TGCGCCAGCAGCTTAAATCCGGGGGCCGCCTACGAGCAGTACTTC.

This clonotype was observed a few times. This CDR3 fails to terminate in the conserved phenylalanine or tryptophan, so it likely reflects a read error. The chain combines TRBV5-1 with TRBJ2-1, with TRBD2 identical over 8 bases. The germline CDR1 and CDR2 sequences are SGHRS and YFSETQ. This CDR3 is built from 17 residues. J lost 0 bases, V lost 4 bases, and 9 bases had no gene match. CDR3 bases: TGCGCCAGCAGCAACCAAGCCGGGACTAGCTCCTACAATGAGCAGTTCCTC. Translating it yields CASSNQAGTSSYNEQFL.

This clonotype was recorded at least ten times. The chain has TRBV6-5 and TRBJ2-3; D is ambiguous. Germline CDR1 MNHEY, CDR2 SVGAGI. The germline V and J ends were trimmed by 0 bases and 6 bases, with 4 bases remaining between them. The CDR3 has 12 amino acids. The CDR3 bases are TGTGCCAGCAGTTACTCGGGGGATACGCAGTATTTT. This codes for CASSYSGDTQYF.

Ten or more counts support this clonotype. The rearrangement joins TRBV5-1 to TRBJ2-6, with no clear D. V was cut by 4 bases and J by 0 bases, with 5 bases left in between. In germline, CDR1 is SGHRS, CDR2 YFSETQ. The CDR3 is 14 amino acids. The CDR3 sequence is CASSEDSGANVLTF. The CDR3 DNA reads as TGCGCCAGCAGCGAGGACTCTGGGGCCAACGTCCTGACTTTC.

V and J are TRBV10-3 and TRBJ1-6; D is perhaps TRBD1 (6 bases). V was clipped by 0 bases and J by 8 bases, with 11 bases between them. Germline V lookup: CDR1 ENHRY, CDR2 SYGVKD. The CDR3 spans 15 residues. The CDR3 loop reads CAISESPGVYSPLHF. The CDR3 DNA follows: TGTGCCATCAGTGAGTCGCCAGGGGTTTATTCACCCCTCCACTTT.